A single sample is the source of the 17 T cell receptor beta chains below, sequenced in a study of OX40 agonist ivuxolimab in advanced cancers. Method: immunoSEQ multiplex PCR; TCRdb's copy keeps in-frame clones and lacks some. The sample contains about 99,000 clones, 90% to 95% of which appear only once. The specimen was CD4+ or CD8+ T cells sorted from blood, collected in a trial of the OX40 agonist ivuxolimab. These receptors all come from an adult with an advanced solid tumor such as melanoma, head and neck, liver or kidney cancer.

The chain has TRBV7-9 and TRBJ1-1; D gene unclear. The CDR3 has 16 amino acids. Trimming cost V 5 bases and J 2 bases, with 18 bases left between them. In germline, CDR1 is SEHNR, CDR2 FQNEAQ (reference sequence). CDR3 bases: TGTGCCAGCAGCGAAGGAGCCCCGCCAGTAAACACTGAAGCTTTCTTT. Translating gives CASSEGAPPVNTEAFF.

The rearrangement joins TRBV27 to TRBJ1-1; TRBD1 matches 7 bases. V gave up 4 bases and J gave up 1 base; unmatched junction bases: 12. The CDR3 has 17 amino acids. The germline V gene has CDR1 MNHEY and CDR2 SMNVEV (reference sequence). The CDR3, as DNA: TGTGCCAGCAGTTCGCAGCGGACAGGTGGGAGGAACACTGAAGCTTTCTTT. Amino acid sequence: CASSSQRTGGRNTEAFF.

V usage is TRBV7-9 and J usage is TRBJ1-1; a weak D match, TRBD1 (6 bases). This CDR3 is 12 amino acids long. Trimming removed 5 bases at V and 6 bases at J, with 10 bases between. Germline assignment: CDR1 SEHNR and CDR2 FQNEAQ (reference sequence). For the CDR3, the DNA is TGTGCCAGCAGCAGGGGGGAGTCTGAAGCTTTCTTT. Encoded protein: CASSRGESEAFF. The full variable domain, completed using reference TRBV7-9 and TRBJ1-1, is DTGVSQNPRHKITKRGQNVTFRCDPISEHNRLYWYRQTLGQGPEFLTYFQNEAQLEKSRLLSDRFSAERPKGSFSTLEIQRTEQGDSAMYLCASSRGESEAFFGQGTRLTVV.

The V call is TRBV2, the J call TRBJ2-7; 13 nucleotides align to TRBD2. The germline V gene encodes CDR1 SNHLY and CDR2 FYNNEI. V shed 6 bases, J shed 2 bases, and the junction held 13 bases outside the gene matches. The CDR3 is 18 residues long. This CDR3 reads CASRAGLAGELHPYEQYF. The DNA for the CDR3 is TGTGCCAGCAGGGCCGGACTAGCGGGAGAGCTTCACCCCTACGAGCAGTACTTC.

This rearrangement joins TRBV5-1 to TRBJ2-1; 8 bases agree with TRBD2. The trim removed 1 base at V and 7 bases at J, leaving 7 bases unmatched. Germline loops: CDR1 SGHRS, CDR2 YFSETQ. There are 15 residues in the CDR3. In nucleotides, the CDR3 is TGCGCCAGCAGCTTGCTTCTAGCGGGCGATAATGAGCAGTTCTTC. Translating it yields CASSLLLAGDNEQFF.

In this sample, this clone turned up a few times. The chain recombines TRBV5-1 with TRBJ2-1; 12 nucleotides match TRBD2. The CDR3 has 19 residues. Per the germline V gene, CDR1 is SGHRS and CDR2 is YFSETQ. V dropped 3 bases and J dropped 0; count of bases not matched to a gene: 10. CDR3 in DNA: TGCGCCAGCAGCTCCTTCTCCGGGACTAGCGGGTTCTCCTACAATGAGCAGTTCTTC. Amino acid sequence: CASSSFSGTSGFSYNEQFF. Complete variable domain (other parts from reference TRBV5-1 and TRBJ2-1): KAGVTQTPRYLIKTRGQQVTLSCSPISGHRSVSWYQQTPGQGLQFLFEYFSETQRNKGNFPGRFSGRQFSNSRSEMNVSTLELGDSALYLCASSSFSGTSGFSYNEQFFGPGTRLTVL.

V gene TRBV7-2 combines with J gene TRBJ1-1, with D unresolved. There are 13 residues in the CDR3. Trimming took 4 bases from V and 4 from J, leaving 10 bases between them. From germline, CDR1 is SGHTA and CDR2 FQGNSA. DNA for the CDR3: TGTGCCAGCAGCTCTAATCTCCTCACTGAAGCTTTCTTT. Its translation is CASSSNLLTEAFF.

This clone was detected once. The CDR3 protein is CSVVGGGEQYF. The CDR3 DNA follows: TGCAGCGTTGTTGGCGGGGGTGAGCAGTACTTC. The V and J genes are TRBV29-1 and TRBJ2-7; 7 nucleotides align to TRBD2. V was pared by 4 bases and J by 7 bases, with 4 bases of the junction left unmatched. The CDR3 spans 11 residues. Germline V gene sequence: CDR1 SQVTM, CDR2 ANQGSEA.

The chain links TRBV7-9 to TRBJ2-7; D remains ambiguous. The CDR3 runs to 13 residues. V lost 5 bases and J 0 bases, leaving 8 bases between the germline ends. Germline V gene sequence: CDR1 SEHNR, CDR2 FQNEAQ (reference sequence). The DNA of the CDR3 is TGTGCCAGCAGCGTAGGGTTCTCCTACGAGCAGTACTTC. Protein product: CASSVGFSYEQYF.

This sequence joins TRBV10-3 and TRBJ1-6; 7 nucleotides align to TRBD1. CDR3 length equals 14 residues. Per germline, CDR1 ENHRY and CDR2 SYGVKD. V lost 6 bases, J lost 7 bases, and 6 bases stayed unmatched. The CDR3: CAIRAGGPNSPLHF. Here the CDR3 DNA reads TGTGCCATCAGGGCAGGGGGACCGAATTCACCCCTCCACTTT.

The genes are TRBV27 and TRBJ2-3; D remains unclear. The V gene lost 5 bases and the J gene lost 2 bases, with 14 bases spanning the gap. Germline CDR1 and CDR2: MNHEY and SMNVEV (reference sequence). The CDR3 spans 15 residues. CDR3 loop: CASSKGWGSTDTQYF. Written as DNA, the CDR3 is TGTGCCAGCAGTAAAGGGTGGGGATCCACAGATACGCAGTATTTT.

The rearrangement joins TRBV4-3 to TRBJ2-1, with TRBD2 matching over 8 bases. The CDR3 has 17 residues. After removal of 0 bases from V and 0 bases from J, the junction contained 4 bases not matched to a gene. Per germline, CDR1 LGHNA and CDR2 YSLEER. CDR3 sequence: CASSQDSGRSSYNEQFF. CDR3 DNA sequence: TGCGCCAGCAGCCAAGACAGCGGGAGAAGCTCCTACAATGAGCAGTTCTTC.

V usage is TRBV5-1 and J usage is TRBJ2-2; D gene unclear. CDR1 and CDR2 from the germline V gene are SGHRS and YFSETQ. V lost 4 bases and J lost 4, with 14 bases in between. CDR3 length: 15 residues. The CDR3 loop reads CASSPSMGSTGELFF. The DNA for the CDR3 is TGCGCCAGCAGCCCTAGTATGGGTTCCACCGGGGAGCTGTTTTTT.

The chain links TRBV18 to TRBJ1-1, with TRBD1 as a possible D gene (5 bases). Germline V gene data show CDR1 as KGHSH and CDR2 as LQKENI. CDR3 length: 13 amino acids. V gave up 6 bases and J gave up 1 base, with 9 bases separating them. The CDR3: CASSEGQNTEAFF. The CDR3 DNA reads TGTGCCAGCTCCGAAGGACAGAACACTGAAGCTTTCTTT.

The chain combines TRBV19 with TRBJ1-5; a possible D gene is TRBD1 (6 bases). Germline lookup yields CDR1 LNHDA and CDR2 SQIVND (reference sequence). V lost 6 bases and J lost 7, with 16 bases in between. The CDR3 runs to 14 residues. This CDR3 reads CASSSRQVYQPQHF. CDR3 bases: TGTGCCAGTAGCAGTCGACAGGTCTACCAGCCCCAGCATTTT.

J is TRBJ2-2 and V is TRBV4-3; TRBD2 matches at 8 bases. V trimming: 7 bases; J trimming: 3 bases; junction bases outside the gene matches: 10. Germline-derived CDR1 and CDR2 are LGHNA and YSLEER. This CDR3 is 16 amino acids long. CDR3 loop: CASTLQREWDTGELFF. The CDR3 DNA reads TGCGCCAGCACCCTCCAGCGGGAGTGGGACACCGGGGAGCTGTTTTTT.

The chain is built from TRBV5-1 and TRBJ2-1; the D gene is possibly TRBD1 (5 bases). Germline CDR1 and CDR2: SGHRS and YFSETQ. V lost 3 bases and J 8 bases, leaving 12 bases between the germline ends. There are 13 residues in the CDR3. CDR3 nucleotide sequence: TGCGCCAGCAGCTCAGGGTTCGAGGATGAGCAGTTCTTC. It is translated as CASSSGFEDEQFF.